This T cell receptor (beta chain) derives from a study of PD-1 blockade in classical Hodgkin lymphoma. Note on this clone: Its antigen is unknown.

Findings of the study overall: Whereas CD4+ TCR diversity had risen significantly by C4D1, CD8+ TCR diversity had not. Differences between repertoires have undefined causes, possibly disease activity or prior therapy. The study reported lower baseline TCR diversity in newly diagnosed patients than in healthy donors.

With no exception, relapse followed autologous stem cell transplantation in all patients, and brentuximab vedotin exposure varied. Germline values: CDR1 DFQATT, CDR2 SNEGSKA (reference sequence). Between the trimmed V and J ends, which lost 6 bases and 5 bases, there was a span of 10 bases. The CDR3 sequence is 11 residues long. Only in-frame clones appear in the TCRdb table, and some are missing; sequencing was by immunoSEQ multiplex PCR. The table shows 13,000 or so clones, with roughly 77% occurring only once. This sequence joins TRBV20-1 and TRBJ2-5; perhaps TRBD2 as D (6 bases). This TCR came from a human donor with classical Hodgkin lymphoma. The material sequenced was peripheral blood mononuclear cells (PBMCs), taken at baseline. CDR3 residues: CSAQSGETQYF. The CDR3 DNA follows: TGCAGTGCCCAGAGCGGGGAGACCCAGTACTTC.